Below are 7 T cell receptor beta chains sequenced from a single sample in a study of cytotoxic CD8 clonotypes in ibrutinib-treated CLL. Libraries were prepared by immunoSEQ multiplex PCR; TCRdb keeps only in-frame clonotypes and omits some of them. The table has approximately 7,100 clones, 65% to 80% seen once. Sequenced material: PBMCs, taken before ibrutinib treatment. These receptors came from a human donor with chronic lymphocytic leukemia.

This clone has a handful of counts. The rearrangement links TRBV27 to TRBJ2-7; D may correspond to TRBD1 or TRBD2 (6 bases each). This CDR3 spans 14 amino acids. Trimming took off 5 bases at V and 4 bases at J, with 15 bases between the two ends. Germline CDR1 reads MNHEY; CDR2 reads SMNVEV (reference sequence). Here the CDR3 reads CASSPMGGGYEQYF. For the CDR3, the DNA is TGTGCCAGCAGTCCCATGGGGGGCGGGTACGAGCAGTACTTC.

This sequence joins TRBV7-2 and TRBJ1-5, with TRBD1 matching 9 bases. With 0 bases clipped from V and 2 bases from J, the junction kept 2 bases outside the gene matches. The CDR3 contains 16 residues. The germline CDR1 and CDR2 sequences are SGHTA and FQGNSA. CDR3 coding DNA: TGTGCCAGCAGCTTAGCGGGACAGGGTCGCAATCAGCCCCAGCATTTT. This encodes CASSLAGQGRNQPQHF.

The chain links TRBV6-6 to TRBJ2-7; D unresolved. The CDR3 is 13 residues long. Trimming removed 2 bases from V and 1 base from J, with 6 bases in between. Germline lookup yields CDR1 MNHNY and CDR2 SVGAGI (reference sequence). The CDR3 DNA follows: TGTGCCAGCAGTTACGGGCAATCCTACGAGCAGTACTTC. Its translation is CASSYGQSYEQYF.

V gene TRBV19 combines with J gene TRBJ2-7; perhaps TRBD1 as D (7 bases). V lost 4 bases and J 3 bases, leaving 10 bases between the germline ends. The CDR3 totals 13 residues. Per germline, CDR1 LNHDA and CDR2 SQIVND (reference sequence). Here the CDR3 reads CASSRRDSYEQYF. CDR3 coding DNA: TGTGCCAGTAGTAGGCGGGACAGCTACGAGCAGTACTTC. Complete variable domain (other parts from reference TRBV19 and TRBJ2-7): DGGITQSPKYLFRKEGQNVTLSCEQNLNHDAMYWYRQDPGQGLRLIYYSQIVNDFQKGDIAEGYSVSREKKESFPLTVTSAQKNPTAFYLCASSRRDSYEQYFGPGTRLTVT.

The chain combines TRBV29-1 with TRBJ1-3; 8 bases are shared with TRBD1. V was clipped by 6 bases and J by 1 base; unmatched bases: 8. The CDR3 runs 15 residues. Germline V gives CDR1 SQVTM, CDR2 ANQGSEA. CDR3 loop: CSVVTGEFSGNTIYF. The CDR3 DNA is TGCAGCGTCGTGACAGGGGAGTTTTCTGGAAACACCATATATTTT.

This chain connects TRBV5-1 to TRBJ2-7; D unclear. The germline gives CDR1 SGHRS, CDR2 YFSETQ. V lost 0 bases to trimming and J lost 1 base, with 17 bases between them. The CDR3 contains 17 residues. The CDR3 nucleotides are TGCGCCAGCAGCTTGGGAGGTAGGACCAAACGTTCCTACGAGCAGTACTTC. Amino acid sequence: CASSLGGRTKRSYEQYF. Full variable domain (remainder filled in from reference TRBV5-1 and TRBJ2-7): KAGVTQTPRYLIKTRGQQVTLSCSPISGHRSVSWYQQTPGQGLQFLFEYFSETQRNKGNFPGRFSGRQFSNSRSEMNVSTLELGDSALYLCASSLGGRTKRSYEQYFGPGTRLTVT.

The CDR3 DNA is TGTGCCAGCACCCTTTGGGTTCCCTTTTTTGGCTACACCTTC. This sequence encodes CASTLWVPFFGYTF. This sequence joins TRBV6-5 and TRBJ1-2; no clear D. Trimming left V 7 bases short and J 7 bases short, with 19 bases between. CDR3 length: 14 amino acids. Germline CDR1 is MNHEY and CDR2 is SVGAGI.